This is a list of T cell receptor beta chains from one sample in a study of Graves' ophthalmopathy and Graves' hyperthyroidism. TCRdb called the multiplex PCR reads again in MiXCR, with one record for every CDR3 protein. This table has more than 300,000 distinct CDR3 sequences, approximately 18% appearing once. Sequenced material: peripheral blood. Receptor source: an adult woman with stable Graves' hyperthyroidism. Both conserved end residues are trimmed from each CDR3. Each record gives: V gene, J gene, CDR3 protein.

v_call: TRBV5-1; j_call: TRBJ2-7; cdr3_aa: ARNGQGPAYEQY
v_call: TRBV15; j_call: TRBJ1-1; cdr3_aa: ATSRDVRRLNTEAF
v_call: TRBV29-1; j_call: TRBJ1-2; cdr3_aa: SVVYRDDYGYT
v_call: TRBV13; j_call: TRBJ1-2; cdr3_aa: ASSLGRGVRYGYT
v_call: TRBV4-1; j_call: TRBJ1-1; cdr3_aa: ASSQVYYRGNTEAF
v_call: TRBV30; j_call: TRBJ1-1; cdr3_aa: AWRSPGRATEAF
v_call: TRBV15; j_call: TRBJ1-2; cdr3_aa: ATSRVGRGWEANYGYT
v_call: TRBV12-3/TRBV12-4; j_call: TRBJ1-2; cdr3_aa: AVYQGIYGYT
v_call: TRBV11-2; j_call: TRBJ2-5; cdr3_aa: ASSSRSGREIGETQY
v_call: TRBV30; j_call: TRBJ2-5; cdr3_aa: AWNVQETQY
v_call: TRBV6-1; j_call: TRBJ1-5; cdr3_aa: ASSGPTGGDQPQH
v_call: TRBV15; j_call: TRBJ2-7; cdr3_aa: ATSDRGGRDEQY
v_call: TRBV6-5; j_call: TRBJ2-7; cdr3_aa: ASSYLGDGAYEQY
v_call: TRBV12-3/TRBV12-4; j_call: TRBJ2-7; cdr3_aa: ASSPGTGFDEQY
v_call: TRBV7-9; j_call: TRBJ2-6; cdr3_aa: ASNPPGVGANVLT
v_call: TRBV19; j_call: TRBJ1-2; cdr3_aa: ASSTTQGNGYT